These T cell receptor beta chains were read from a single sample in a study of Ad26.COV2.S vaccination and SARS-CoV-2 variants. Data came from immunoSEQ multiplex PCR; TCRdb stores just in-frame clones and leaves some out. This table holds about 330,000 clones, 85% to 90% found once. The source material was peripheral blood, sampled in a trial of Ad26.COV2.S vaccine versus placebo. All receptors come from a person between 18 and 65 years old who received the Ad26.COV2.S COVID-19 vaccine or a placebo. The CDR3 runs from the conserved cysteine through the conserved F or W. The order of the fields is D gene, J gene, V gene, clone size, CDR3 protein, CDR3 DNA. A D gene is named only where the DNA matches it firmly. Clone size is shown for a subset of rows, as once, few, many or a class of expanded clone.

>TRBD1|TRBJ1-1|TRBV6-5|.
CASSPKTGGSTEAFF
TGTGCCAGCAGTCCTAAGACAGGGGGAAGCACTGAAGCTTTCTTT
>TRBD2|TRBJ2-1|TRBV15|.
CATSPTKTSGSNEQFF
TGTGCCACCAGCCCTACCAAGACTAGCGGGTCCAATGAGCAGTTCTTC
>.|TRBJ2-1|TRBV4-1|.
CASSQAFNEQFF
TGCGCCAGCAGCCAAGCTTTCAATGAGCAGTTCTTC
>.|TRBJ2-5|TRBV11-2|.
CASSLGTETQYF
TGTGCCAGCAGCTTAGGAACGGAGACCCAGTACTTC
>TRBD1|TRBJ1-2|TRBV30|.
CALQGMNYGYTF
TGTGCCCTACAGGGGATGAACTATGGCTACACCTTC
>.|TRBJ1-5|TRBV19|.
CASSKRGGAYSNQPQHF
TGTGCCAGTAGTAAGCGAGGGGGGGCGTATAGCAATCAGCCCCAGCATTTT
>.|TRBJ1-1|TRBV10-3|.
CAISDSIEAFF
TGTGCCATCAGTGACTCAATTGAAGCTTTCTTT
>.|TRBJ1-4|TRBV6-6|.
CASSYLLDEKLFF
TGTGCCAGCAGTTACCTGCTTGACGAAAAACTGTTTTTT
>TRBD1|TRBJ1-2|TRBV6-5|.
CASSYSGQGFNYGYTF
TGTGCCAGCAGTTACTCGGGACAGGGTTTTAACTATGGCTACACCTTC
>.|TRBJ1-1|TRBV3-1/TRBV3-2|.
CASSQDFRVKSRKMNTEAFF
TGTGCCAGCAGCCAAGACTTCCGGGTGAAGTCTAGAAAAATGAACACTGAAGCTTTCTTT
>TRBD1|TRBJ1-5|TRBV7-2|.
CASSRDSNQPQHF
TGTGCCAGCAGCCGGGACAGTAATCAGCCCCAGCATTTT
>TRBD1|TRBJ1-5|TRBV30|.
CAWSGTGGNQPQHF
TGTGCCTGGAGTGGGACAGGGGGCAATCAGCCCCAGCATTTT
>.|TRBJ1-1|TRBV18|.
CASSPGGPFMNTEAFF
TGTGCCAGCTCACCAGGGGGGCCCTTCATGAACACTGAAGCTTTCTTT
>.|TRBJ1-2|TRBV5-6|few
CASSLVGYGYTF
TGTGCCAGCAGCTTGGTAGGCTATGGCTACACCTTC
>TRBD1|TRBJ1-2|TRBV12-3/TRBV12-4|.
CASGTGGGYTF
TGTGCCAGCGGGACAGGAGGTGGCTACACCTTC
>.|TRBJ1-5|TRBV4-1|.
CASSQGTGYSNQPQHF
TGCGCCAGCAGCCAGGGCACAGGGTATAGCAATCAGCCCCAGCATTTT
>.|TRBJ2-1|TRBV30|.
CAWSRDAEQFF
TGTGCCTGGAGTAGGGACGCTGAGCAGTTCTTC
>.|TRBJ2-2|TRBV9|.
CASSAQGPNTGELFF
TGTGCCAGCAGCGCTCAGGGCCCGAACACCGGGGAGCTGTTTTTT
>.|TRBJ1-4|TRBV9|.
CASSWGQANEKLFF
TGTGCCAGCAGCTGGGGACAAGCTAATGAAAAACTGTTTTTT
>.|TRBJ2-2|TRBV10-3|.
CAIRGGSGDPRTGELFF
TGTGCCATCAGGGGGGGTAGCGGAGACCCGAGGACCGGGGAGCTGTTTTTT
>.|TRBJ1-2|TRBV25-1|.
CASSEYAREGTNYGYTF
TGTGCCAGCAGTGAATATGCCCGGGAGGGGACGAACTATGGCTACACCTTC
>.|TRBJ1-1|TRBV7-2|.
CASSSPTPVGTEAFF
TGTGCCAGCAGCTCGCCAACCCCCGTAGGCACTGAAGCTTTCTTT
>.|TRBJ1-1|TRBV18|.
CASSPGVNTEAFF
TGTGCCAGCTCACCAGGGGTGAACACTGAAGCTTTCTTT
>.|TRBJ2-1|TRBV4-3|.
CASSPYYLTFNEQFF
TGCGCCAGCAGCCCCTATTATCTAACATTTAATGAGCAGTTCTTC
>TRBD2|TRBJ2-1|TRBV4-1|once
CASSQDVRGLGEEQFF
TGCGCCAGCAGCCAAGATGTAAGAGGACTAGGCGAAGAGCAGTTCTTC
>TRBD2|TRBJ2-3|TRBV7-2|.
CASTPARLAGADTQYF
TGTGCCAGCACTCCAGCCCGACTAGCGGGGGCAGATACGCAGTATTTT
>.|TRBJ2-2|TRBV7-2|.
CASSPRTGFGGRRPGELFF
TGTGCCAGCAGCCCTCGAACAGGGTTCGGGGGCCGGCGCCCCGGGGAGCTGTTTTTT
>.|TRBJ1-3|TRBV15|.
CATSDGSGNTIYF
TGTGCCACCAGCGACGGCTCTGGAAACACCATATATTTT
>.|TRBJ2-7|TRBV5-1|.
CASSRESGGYYEQYF
TGCGCCAGCAGCCGTGAGTCTGGCGGGTACTACGAGCAGTACTTC
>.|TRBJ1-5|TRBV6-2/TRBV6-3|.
CASSYVGGGGQPQHF
TGTGCCAGCAGTTACGTGGGGGGGGGCGGTCAGCCCCAGCATTTT
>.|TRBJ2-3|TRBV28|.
CASSLSKGTQYF
TGTGCCAGCAGTTTATCTAAGGGTACGCAGTATTTT
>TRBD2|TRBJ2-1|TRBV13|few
CASSHDAGLAVDEQFF
TGTGCCAGCAGCCATGATGCGGGACTAGCGGTCGATGAGCAGTTCTTC
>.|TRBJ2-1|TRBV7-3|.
CASSSDGRESNEQFF
TGTGCCAGCAGCTCGGATGGTCGGGAGTCCAATGAGCAGTTCTTC
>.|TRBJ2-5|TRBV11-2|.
CASSLDLLGSGETQYF
TGTGCCAGCAGCTTAGATCTTTTAGGGTCAGGAGAGACCCAGTACTTC
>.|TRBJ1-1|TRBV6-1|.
CALRGGNAEAFF
TGTGCCCTTAGGGGTGGGAACGCTGAAGCTTTCTTT
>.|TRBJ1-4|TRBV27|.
CASSSGRGNEKLFF
TGTGCCAGCAGTTCCGGGAGGGGTAATGAAAAACTGTTTTTT
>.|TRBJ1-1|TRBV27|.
CASSSRVSLMNTEAFF
TGTGCCAGCTCAAGTCGGGTTTCACTAATGAACACTGAAGCTTTCTTT